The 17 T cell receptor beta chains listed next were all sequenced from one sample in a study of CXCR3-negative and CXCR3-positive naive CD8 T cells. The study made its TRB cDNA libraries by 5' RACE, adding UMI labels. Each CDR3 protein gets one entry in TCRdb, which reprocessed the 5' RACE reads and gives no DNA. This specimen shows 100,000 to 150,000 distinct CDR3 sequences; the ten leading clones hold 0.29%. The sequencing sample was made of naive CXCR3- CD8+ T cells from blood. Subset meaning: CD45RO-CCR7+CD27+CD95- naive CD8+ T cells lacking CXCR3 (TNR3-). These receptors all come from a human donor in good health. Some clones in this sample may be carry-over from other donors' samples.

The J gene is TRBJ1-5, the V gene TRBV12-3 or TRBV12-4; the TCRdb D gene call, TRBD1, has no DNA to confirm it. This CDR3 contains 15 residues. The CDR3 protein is CASGLGQGRNQPQHF.

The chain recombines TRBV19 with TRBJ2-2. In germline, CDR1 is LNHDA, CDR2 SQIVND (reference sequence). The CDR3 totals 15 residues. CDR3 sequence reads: CASSIERENTGELFF.

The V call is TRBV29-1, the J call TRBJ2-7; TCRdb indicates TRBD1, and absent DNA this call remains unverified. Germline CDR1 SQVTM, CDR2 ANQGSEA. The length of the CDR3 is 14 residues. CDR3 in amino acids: CSVVGTGGDYEQYF.

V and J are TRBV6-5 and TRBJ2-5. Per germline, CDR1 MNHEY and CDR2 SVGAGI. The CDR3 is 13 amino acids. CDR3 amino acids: CASSYIRGRTQYF.

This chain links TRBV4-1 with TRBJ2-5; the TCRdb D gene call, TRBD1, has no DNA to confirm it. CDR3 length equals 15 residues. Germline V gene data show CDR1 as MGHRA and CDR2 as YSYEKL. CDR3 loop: CASSQGLTVLETQYF.

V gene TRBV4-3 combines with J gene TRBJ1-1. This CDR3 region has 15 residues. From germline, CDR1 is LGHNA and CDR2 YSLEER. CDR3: CASSQRYTENTEAFF.

CDR3 amino acids: CASSLGTATGELFF. V and J are TRBV5-4 and TRBJ2-2; TCRdb reports TRBD1, a call that lacks DNA to check it against. The CDR3 runs 14 residues. Per germline, CDR1 SGHNT and CDR2 YYREEE (reference sequence).

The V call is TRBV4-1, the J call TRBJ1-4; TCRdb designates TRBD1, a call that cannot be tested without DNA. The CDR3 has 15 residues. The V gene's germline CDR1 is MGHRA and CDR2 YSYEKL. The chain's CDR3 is CASSQAGGVDEKLFF.

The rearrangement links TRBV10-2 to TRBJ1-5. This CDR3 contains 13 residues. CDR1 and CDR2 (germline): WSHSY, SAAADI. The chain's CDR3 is CASSESPDQPQHF.

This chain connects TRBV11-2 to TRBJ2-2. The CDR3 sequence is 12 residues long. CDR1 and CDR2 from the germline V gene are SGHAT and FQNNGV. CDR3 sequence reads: CASSYVSGELFF.

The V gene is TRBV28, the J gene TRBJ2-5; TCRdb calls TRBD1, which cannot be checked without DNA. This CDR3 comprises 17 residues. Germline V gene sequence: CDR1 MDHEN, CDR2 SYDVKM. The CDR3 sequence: CASSSPTVSDRQETQYF.

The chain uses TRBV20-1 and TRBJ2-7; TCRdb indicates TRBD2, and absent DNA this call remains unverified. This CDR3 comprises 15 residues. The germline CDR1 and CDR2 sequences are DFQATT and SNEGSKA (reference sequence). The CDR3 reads CSARDDGLAIYEQYF.

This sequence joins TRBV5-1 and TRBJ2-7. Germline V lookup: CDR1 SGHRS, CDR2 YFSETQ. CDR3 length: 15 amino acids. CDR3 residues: CASSLSDNFGHEQYF.

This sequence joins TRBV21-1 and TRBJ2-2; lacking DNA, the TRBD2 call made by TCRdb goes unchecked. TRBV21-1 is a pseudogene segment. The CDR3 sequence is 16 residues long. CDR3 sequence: CASGRGGLENTGELFF.

The CDR3 is CASSIFLTGNTEAFF. J is TRBJ1-1 and V is TRBV19. Germline-derived CDR1 and CDR2 are LNHDA and SQIVND (reference sequence). CDR3 length equals 15 residues.

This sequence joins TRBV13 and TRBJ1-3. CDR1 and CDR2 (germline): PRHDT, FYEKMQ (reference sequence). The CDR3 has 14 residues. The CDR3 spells CASSSREVGNTIYF.

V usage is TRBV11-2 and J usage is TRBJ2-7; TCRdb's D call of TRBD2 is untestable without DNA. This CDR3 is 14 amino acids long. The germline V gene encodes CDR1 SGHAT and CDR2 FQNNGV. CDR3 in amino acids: CASSLRAESYEQYF.